This T cell receptor beta chain was recovered during a study of T cells after yellow fever vaccination. Findings and caveats of the study: Abundant bulk-population clonotypes could contaminate the FACS-sorted repertoires.

Trimming took 4 bases from V and 2 from J; bases not matched to a gene: 8. This CDR3 comprises 15 residues. Germline V CDR1 and CDR2: SQVTM, ANQGSEA. In this sample, this clonotype turned up many times. Its target is not known. 5'RACE template switching generated TCR cDNA, adding a universal primer site and UMIs. MiXCR was run by TCRdb on the 5' RACE reads, yielding one entry per CDR3 protein. The sample contains about 350,000 distinct CDR3 sequences, 9.5% to 13% of which appear only once. This specimen consisted of PBMCs, obtained on the day of the first yellow fever vaccination. The chain couples TRBV29-1 to TRBJ2-3; 8 bases line up with TRBD2. The receptor was isolated from a man aged 18 to 35 who received the YFV17D yellow fever vaccine. The CDR3 here is CSVGGLGYVTDTQYF. CDR3 DNA sequence: TGCAGCGTTGGGGGACTAGGTTATGTCACAGATACGCAGTATTTT.